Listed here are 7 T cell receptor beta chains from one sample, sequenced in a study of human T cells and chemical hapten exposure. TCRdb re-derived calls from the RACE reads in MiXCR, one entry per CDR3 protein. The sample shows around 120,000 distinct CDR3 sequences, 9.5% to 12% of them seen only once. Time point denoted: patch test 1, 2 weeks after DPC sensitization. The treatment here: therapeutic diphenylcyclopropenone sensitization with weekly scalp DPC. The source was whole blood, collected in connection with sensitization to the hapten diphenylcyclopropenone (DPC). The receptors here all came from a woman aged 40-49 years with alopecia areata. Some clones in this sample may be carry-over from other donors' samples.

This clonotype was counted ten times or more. CDR3 DNA sequence: TGTGCCAGCAGTCGCCTAACTGGAGGCTACACCTTC. It yields the protein CASSRLTGGYTF. This sequence joins TRBV3-2 and TRBJ1-2. TRBV3-2 is given as a pseudogene. The CDR3 extends over 12 amino acids.

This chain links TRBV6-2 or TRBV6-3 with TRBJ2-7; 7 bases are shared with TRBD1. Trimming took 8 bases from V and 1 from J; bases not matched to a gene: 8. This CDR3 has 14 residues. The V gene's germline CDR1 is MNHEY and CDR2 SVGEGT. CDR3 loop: CASCRDRLSYEQYF. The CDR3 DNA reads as TGTGCCAGCTGCCGGGACAGACTTTCCTACGAGCAGTACTTC.

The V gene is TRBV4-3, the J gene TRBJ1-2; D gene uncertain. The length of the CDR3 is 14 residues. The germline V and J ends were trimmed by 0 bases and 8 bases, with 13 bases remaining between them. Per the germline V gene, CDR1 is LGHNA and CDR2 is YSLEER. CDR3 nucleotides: TGCGCCAGCAGCCAAGATCACGGCTTAGGAGGCTACACCTTC. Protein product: CASSQDHGLGGYTF.

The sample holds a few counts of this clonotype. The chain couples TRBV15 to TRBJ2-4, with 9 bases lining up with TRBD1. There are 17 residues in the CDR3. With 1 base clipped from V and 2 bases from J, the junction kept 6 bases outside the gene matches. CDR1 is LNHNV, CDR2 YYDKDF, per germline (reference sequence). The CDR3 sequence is CATSRGLGQGPKNIQYF. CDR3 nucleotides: TGTGCCACCAGCAGAGGGTTGGGACAGGGCCCCAAAAACATTCAGTACTTC. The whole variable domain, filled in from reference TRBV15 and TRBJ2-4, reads DAMVIQNPRYQVTQFGKPVTLSCSQTLNHNVMYWYQQKSSQAPKLLFHYYDKDFNNEADTPDNFQSRRPNTSFCFLDIRSPGLGDTAMYLCATSRGLGQGPKNIQYFGAGTRLSVL.

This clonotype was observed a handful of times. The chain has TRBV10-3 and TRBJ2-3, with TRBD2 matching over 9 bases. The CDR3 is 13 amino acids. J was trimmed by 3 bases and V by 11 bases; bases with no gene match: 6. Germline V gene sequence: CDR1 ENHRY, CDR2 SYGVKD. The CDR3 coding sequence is TGTGCCTCGGGACTAGCAGCGACAGATACGCAGTATTTT. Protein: CASGLAATDTQYF.

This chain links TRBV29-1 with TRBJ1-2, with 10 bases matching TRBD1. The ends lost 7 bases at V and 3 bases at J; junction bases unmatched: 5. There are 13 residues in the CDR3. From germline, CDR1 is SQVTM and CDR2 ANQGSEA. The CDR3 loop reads CSARTGGDYGYTF. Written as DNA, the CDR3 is TGCAGCGCCCGGACAGGGGGTGACTATGGCTACACCTTC. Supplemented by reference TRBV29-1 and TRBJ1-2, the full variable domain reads SAVISQKPSRDICQRGTSLTIQCQVDSQVTMMFWYRQQPGQSLTLIATANQGSEATYESGFVIDKFPISRPNLTFSTLTVSNMSPEDSSIYLCSARTGGDYGYTFGSGTRLTVV.

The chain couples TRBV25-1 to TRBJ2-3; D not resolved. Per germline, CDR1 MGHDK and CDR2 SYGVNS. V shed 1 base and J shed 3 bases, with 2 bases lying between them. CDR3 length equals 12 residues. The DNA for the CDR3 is TGTGCCAGCAGTGAATGGACAGATACGCAGTATTTT. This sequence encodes CASSEWTDTQYF.